The 28 T cell receptor beta chains reported below all come from one sample, sequenced in a study of somatic mutations in cytotoxic T cells in rheumatoid arthritis. Sequencing used immunoSEQ multiplex PCR; TCRdb keeps in-frame clones, though not all of them. Of 15,000 to 20,000 clones in the sample, about four fifths were seen once. The source material was CD8+ T cells sorted from blood. These TCRs come from an adult with rheumatoid arthritis.

The chain couples TRBV27 to TRBJ2-5, with no clear D. The CDR3 spans 14 residues. Germline V gene data show CDR1 as MNHEY and CDR2 as SMNVEV (reference sequence). Deletions cut 6 bases from V and 4 bases from J, with 15 bases between. The CDR3 is CASRTYTDRETQYF. In DNA, the CDR3 is TGTGCCAGCAGAACATATACAGACCGAGAGACCCAGTACTTC.

This clone has a handful of counts. The V gene is TRBV19, the J gene TRBJ1-1; no reliable D call. The CDR3 is 13 residues long. V was cut by 3 bases and J by 10 bases, with 15 bases left in between. From germline, CDR1 is LNHDA and CDR2 SQIVND (reference sequence). CDR3 amino acids: CASSIEEFEGAFF. CDR3 bases: TGTGCCAGTAGTATCGAGGAGTTTGAGGGAGCTTTCTTT.

The chain uses TRBV18 and TRBJ1-5; D is ambiguous. The CDR3 covers 15 residues. V shed 3 bases and J shed 0 bases, with 9 bases lying between them. Germline V lookup: CDR1 KGHSH, CDR2 LQKENI. The CDR3 protein is CASSPTDYSNQPQHF. In DNA, the CDR3 is TGTGCCAGCTCACCCACGGATTATAGCAATCAGCCCCAGCATTTT.

The CDR3 DNA reads TGTGCCAGCAGGTCTCCGGGGGGCAGCAATGAGCAGTTCTTC. This codes for CASRSPGGSNEQFF. The gene calls are TRBV2 and TRBJ2-1; D possibly corresponds to TRBD2 (7 bases). Germline values: CDR1 SNHLY, CDR2 FYNNEI. Trimming removed 6 bases at V and 6 bases at J, with 15 bases between. The CDR3 runs 14 residues.

In its sample, this clone was seen once. This chain joins TRBV6-6 and TRBJ2-7, with 10 bases matching TRBD2. This CDR3 is 14 amino acids long. The germline V gene encodes CDR1 MNHNY and CDR2 SVGAGI (reference sequence). V shed 11 bases, J shed 5 bases, and the junction held 12 bases outside the gene matches. The CDR3 DNA is TGTGCCGGACCCAATAGCGGGAGGATCGACGAGCAGTACTTC. This encodes CAGPNSGRIDEQYF.

The chain links TRBV13 to TRBJ1-4, with 9 positions matching TRBD1. Germline V gene data show CDR1 as PRHDT and CDR2 as FYEKMQ (reference sequence). V gave up 5 bases and J gave up 5 bases; unmatched junction bases: 6. The CDR3 contains 15 residues. CDR3 loop: CASSAHRGQNEKLFF. The DNA of the CDR3 is TGTGCCAGCAGCGCCCACAGGGGGCAAAATGAAAAACTGTTTTTT. The variable domain in full, with the rest retrieved from reference TRBV13 and TRBJ1-4, is AAGVIQSPRHLIKEKRETATLKCYPIPRHDTVYWYQQGPGQDPQFLISFYEKMQSDKGSIPDRFSAQQFSDYHSELNMSSLELGDSALYFCASSAHRGQNEKLFFGSGTQLSVL.

The J gene is TRBJ2-7, the V gene TRBV5-8; D is possibly TRBD1 or TRBD2 (5 bases each). The CDR3 length is 15 residues. The V end lost 1 base, the J end lost 4 bases, and 15 bases lay between the germline ends. In germline, CDR1 is SGHTS, CDR2 YDEGEE. The CDR3 sequence is CASSLLYEGLYEQYF. The CDR3 coding sequence is TGTGCCAGCAGCTTGTTGTACGAGGGGCTTTACGAGCAGTACTTC.

The chain combines TRBV5-4 with TRBJ2-2; 7 positions match TRBD2. Trimming at V came to 4 bases and at J to 3 bases, leaving 6 bases not matched to a gene. Germline V gene data show CDR1 as SGHNT and CDR2 as YYREEE (reference sequence). The CDR3 runs to 15 residues. The CDR3 spells CASSRSGSYTGELFF. CDR3 DNA: TGTGCCAGCAGCCGTAGCGGGTCTTACACCGGGGAGCTGTTTTTT.

The gene calls are TRBV7-6 and TRBJ2-2; 8 bases match TRBD2. The CDR3 spans 15 residues. V was clipped by 7 bases and J by 4 bases; unmatched bases: 8. CDR1 SGHVS and CDR2 FNYEAQ come from the germline V gene. CDR3 region: CASTAGGLSTGELFF. CDR3 coding DNA: TGTGCCAGCACGGCGGGGGGCCTGTCCACCGGGGAGCTGTTTTTT.

The chain recombines TRBV4-2 with TRBJ2-7, with 8 bases that match TRBD2. V trimming: 2 bases; J trimming: 0 bases; junction bases outside the gene matches: 6. The CDR3 length is 16 residues. Germline V lookup: CDR1 LGHNA, CDR2 YNFKEQ. The CDR3 protein is CASSQRPSGRSYEQYF. CDR3 coding DNA: TGTGCCAGCAGCCAACGCCCTAGCGGGCGCTCCTACGAGCAGTACTTC.

The gene calls are TRBV19 and TRBJ1-4; D remains ambiguous. The germline V gene has CDR1 LNHDA and CDR2 SQIVND (reference sequence). CDR3 size: 14 residues. The V and J ends lost 3 bases and 2 bases respectively, with 7 bases between them. DNA for the CDR3: TGTGCCAGTAGTATTGGGTGGACTAATGAAAAACTGTTTTTT. Translation: CASSIGWTNEKLFF.

This chain connects TRBV28 to TRBJ1-4, with 7 bases identical to TRBD1. Losses at the gene ends were 7 bases for V and 6 bases for J; bases not matched to a gene: 5. This CDR3 is built from 13 residues. CDR1 is MDHEN, CDR2 SYDVKM, per germline. The CDR3 is CASNGQDYEKLFF. CDR3 in DNA: TGTGCCAGCAATGGACAGGATTATGAAAAACTGTTTTTT.

This chain joins TRBV19 and TRBJ2-7, with no clear D. The CDR3 sequence is 14 residues long. V lost 0 bases and J 2 bases, leaving 8 bases between the germline ends. Per the germline V gene, CDR1 is LNHDA and CDR2 is SQIVND (reference sequence). This CDR3 is CASSIDRATYEQYF. DNA of the CDR3: TGTGCCAGTAGTATAGACCGGGCTACCTACGAGCAGTACTTC.

This chain connects TRBV30 to TRBJ2-7, with D unresolved. The CDR3 length is 15 residues. CDR1 is GTSNPN and CDR2 is SVGIG in the germline V gene (reference sequence). Deletions cut 1 base from V and 3 bases from J, with 16 bases between. CDR3 in amino acids: CAWSAALSMGYEQYF. CDR3 nucleotides: TGTGCCTGGAGTGCGGCTCTGTCGATGGGCTACGAGCAGTACTTC.

This clone occurred once. This sequence joins TRBV5-6 and TRBJ1-1, with D uncertain. This CDR3 has 14 amino acids. Germline V lookup: CDR1 SGHDT, CDR2 YYEEEE. Trimming took 2 bases from V and 2 from J, leaving 10 bases between them. CDR3 bases: TGTGCCAGCAGCTTTTGGCAGGCTAACACTGAAGCTTTCTTT. This translates into CASSFWQANTEAFF.

J is TRBJ2-7 and V is TRBV29-1; 8 nucleotides match TRBD2. Germline lookup yields CDR1 SQVTM and CDR2 ANQGSEA. V dropped 0 bases and J dropped 6; count of bases not matched to a gene: 1. The CDR3 spans 12 residues. CDR3 amino acids: CSVEDRGGEQYF. The CDR3 region has the DNA TGCAGCGTTGAAGATCGGGGGGGCGAGCAGTACTTC.

The chain carries TRBV10-3 and TRBJ1-5; D call uncertain. This CDR3 is built from 13 residues. CDR1 and CDR2 (germline): ENHRY, SYGVKD. The V and J ends lost 5 bases and 6 bases respectively, with 11 bases between them. CDR3 coding DNA: TGTGCCATCAGTACTTCAGTAAGTCAGCCCCAGCATTTT. This gives the protein CAISTSVSQPQHF.

A remark on this clone: The junction departs from germline at one end; a sequencing error may be responsible. The rearrangement uses TRBV5-4 and TRBJ2-7; 11 nucleotides align to TRBD2. The germline V gene encodes CDR1 SGHNT and CDR2 YYREEE (reference sequence). The CDR3 consists of 15 residues. CDR3 residues: CASSLSGRASNEQYF. CDR3 in DNA: TGTGCCAGCAGCCTTAGCGGGAGGGCCTCCAACGAGCAGTACTTC.

This clone was seen only a few times. The CDR3 reads CASSVGANTEAFF. The DNA of the CDR3 is TGTGCCAGCAGCGTAGGGGCCAACACTGAAGCTTTCTTT. This chain uses TRBV9 with TRBJ1-1; D not resolved. The germline V gene encodes CDR1 SGDLS and CDR2 YYNGEE. The CDR3 runs 13 residues. V was trimmed by 0 bases and J by 2 bases, leaving 5 bases between them.

This chain uses TRBV7-9 with TRBJ1-1; the D gene is possibly TRBD1 (5 bases). Germline V lookup: CDR1 SEHNR, CDR2 FQNEAQ (reference sequence). The V end lost 1 base, the J end lost 8 bases, and 17 bases lay between the germline ends. The length of the CDR3 is 15 residues. The CDR3 DNA follows: TGTGCCAGCAGCTTAGGACGGGGGGGGGATCCCGAAGCTTTCTTT. Translating it yields CASSLGRGGDPEAFF.

V is TRBV9 and J is TRBJ1-2; D is unresolved. Trimming cost V 3 bases and J 0 bases, with 12 bases left between them. The CDR3 covers 15 residues. Germline V gene sequence: CDR1 SGDLS, CDR2 YYNGEE. CDR3 loop: CASSGGVRTNYGYTF. DNA of the CDR3: TGTGCCAGCAGCGGCGGCGTAAGAACTAACTATGGCTACACCTTC.

The rearrangement uses TRBV10-1 and TRBJ1-1, with D perhaps matching TRBD1 (6 bases). This CDR3 has 13 residues. Trimming pared 6 bases from V and 5 bases from J, leaving 13 bases between. Germline assignment: CDR1 WNHNN and CDR2 SYGVQD (reference sequence). CDR3 coding DNA: TGCGCCAGCAGCCAGGGGAAAATGACTGAAGCTTTCTTT. It specifies CASSQGKMTEAFF.

A few counts support this clone. The J gene is TRBJ1-5, the V gene TRBV4-1; D remains ambiguous. The CDR3 sequence is 13 residues long. Germline loops: CDR1 MGHRA, CDR2 YSYEKL. The V gene lost 4 bases and the J gene lost 5 bases, with 9 bases spanning the gap. The DNA for the CDR3 is TGCGCCAGCAGCCCCCGTGGGGATCAGCCCCAGCATTTT. Residues: CASSPRGDQPQHF.

A single count supports this clone. The chain combines TRBV19 with TRBJ2-7; D not resolved. V was clipped by 1 base and J by 3 bases, with 4 bases between them. CDR1 is LNHDA, CDR2 SQIVND, per germline (reference sequence). This CDR3 is built from 12 residues. The chain's CDR3 is CASSIGNYEQYF. DNA of the CDR3: TGTGCCAGTAGTATAGGGAACTACGAGCAGTACTTC.

This clone appeared once. The chain links TRBV19 to TRBJ1-1; weak D call: TRBD1 (5 bases). V gave up 7 bases and J gave up 0 bases, with 15 bases separating them. Germline CDR1 LNHDA, CDR2 SQIVND (reference sequence). This CDR3 is built from 15 residues. The CDR3 spells CASNLGQTMNTEAFF. The CDR3 DNA is TGTGCCAGTAATTTGGGGCAGACCATGAACACTGAAGCTTTCTTT.

The J gene is TRBJ2-7, the V gene TRBV14; D possibly uses TRBD1 or TRBD2 (6 bases each). V lost 1 base and J 3 bases, leaving 13 bases between the germline ends. CDR1 is SGHDN, CDR2 FVKESK, per germline. The CDR3 sequence is 15 residues long. The DNA for the CDR3 is TGTGCCAGCAGCCAAGGGGACACTAGCCGCTACGAGCAGTACTTC. Translating gives CASSQGDTSRYEQYF.

V usage is TRBV6-5 and J usage is TRBJ1-5; 7 nucleotides agree with TRBD1. V lost 6 bases to trimming and J lost 5 bases; unmatched junction nucleotides: 4. The CDR3 length is 13 residues. The germline CDR1 and CDR2 sequences are MNHEY and SVGAGI. The CDR3 DNA reads TGTGCCAGCAGCCTAGGACAGGATCAGCCCCAGCATTTT. This codes for CASSLGQDQPQHF.

J is TRBJ2-7 and V is TRBV30; D unresolved. V was clipped by 2 bases and J by 4 bases, with 12 bases between them. Germline V gene sequence: CDR1 GTSNPN, CDR2 SVGIG (reference sequence). This CDR3 contains 13 residues. The CDR3 loop is CAWSQGKMYEQYF. In nucleotides, the CDR3 is TGTGCCTGGAGTCAAGGGAAAATGTACGAGCAGTACTTC.